This TCR beta chain emerged from a study of T-cell reconstitution after alpha-beta-depleted transplantation in children. This clonotype has ten or more counts. CDR3 length: 15 amino acids. TCRbeta library construction was performed incorporating unique molecular identifiers. TCRdb called the PCR reads again in MiXCR, with one record for every CDR3 protein. The table lists 40,000 to 55,000 distinct CDR3 sequences, nearly 9.5% of them singletons. The sequence derives from a male patient under 10 years old who had a stem cell transplant for chronic granulomatous disease, so the T cells may come from the graft donor. The chain joins TRBV21-1 to TRBJ1-2; the table's D call, TRBD1, has no DNA check behind it. TRBV21-1 is noted as a pseudogene. The specimen comprised PBMCs, mostly from graft donor cells, sampled 60 days after TCRalphabeta/CD19-depleted stem cell transplant. This CDR3 reads CASSKGTENNYGYTF. In nucleotides, the CDR3 is TGTGCCAGCAGCAAAGGGACAGAAAACAACTATGGCTACACCTTC.